What follows describes a single T cell receptor beta chain. This sample was included in a study of T cell responses to AZD1222 COVID-19 vaccine. Measured with immunoSEQ multiplex PCR; TCRdb has only the in-frame clones, and not every one. The data hold around 130,000 clones, with 75% to 95% observed a single time. Germline assignment: CDR1 SGHTA and CDR2 FQGNSA. This CDR3 has 15 amino acids. Deletions cut 3 bases from V and 3 bases from J, with 14 bases between. The material was peripheral blood, obtained on day 0 of AZD1222 vaccination. This rearrangement joins TRBV7-2 to TRBJ1-2, with D unclear. The source is an adult in good health. The CDR3 DNA sequence: TGTGCCAGCAGCTTTCGACCCGGGGATGACTATGGCTACACCTTC. This translates into CASSFRPGDDYGYTF.